This TCR beta chain was retrieved from a study of OX40 agonist ivuxolimab in advanced cancers. Notes on the study in general: Specificity for antigen went undetermined in the expanded peripheral T cells.

This CDR3 is 16 amino acids long. Germline V gene lookup returns CDR1 SGHTA and CDR2 FQGTGA. V lost 4 bases and J 6 bases, leaving 19 bases between the germline ends. A note on this clone: Its antigen remains unknown.

Assay used: immunoSEQ multiplex PCR; TCRdb lists only in-frame clones, some missing. The profile shows tens of thousands of clones, 85% to 90% of them singletons. The sequencing here drew on CD4+ or CD8+ T cells sorted from blood, taken in a trial of the OX40 agonist ivuxolimab. The TCR was taken from an adult with an advanced solid tumor such as melanoma, head and neck, liver or kidney cancer. This chain links TRBV7-3 with TRBJ2-1; no firm D call. The CDR3 here is CASSSPHDGKGNEQFF. CDR3 bases: TGTGCCAGCAGCTCCCCCCACGATGGGAAAGGCAATGAGCAGTTCTTC. The full variable domain, rest sourced from reference TRBV7-3 and TRBJ2-1, is GAGVSQTPSNKVTEKGKYVELRCDPISGHTALYWYRQSLGQGPEFLIYFQGTGAADDSGLPNDRFFAVRPEGSVSTLKIQRTERGDSAVYLCASSSPHDGKGNEQFFGPGTRLTVL.